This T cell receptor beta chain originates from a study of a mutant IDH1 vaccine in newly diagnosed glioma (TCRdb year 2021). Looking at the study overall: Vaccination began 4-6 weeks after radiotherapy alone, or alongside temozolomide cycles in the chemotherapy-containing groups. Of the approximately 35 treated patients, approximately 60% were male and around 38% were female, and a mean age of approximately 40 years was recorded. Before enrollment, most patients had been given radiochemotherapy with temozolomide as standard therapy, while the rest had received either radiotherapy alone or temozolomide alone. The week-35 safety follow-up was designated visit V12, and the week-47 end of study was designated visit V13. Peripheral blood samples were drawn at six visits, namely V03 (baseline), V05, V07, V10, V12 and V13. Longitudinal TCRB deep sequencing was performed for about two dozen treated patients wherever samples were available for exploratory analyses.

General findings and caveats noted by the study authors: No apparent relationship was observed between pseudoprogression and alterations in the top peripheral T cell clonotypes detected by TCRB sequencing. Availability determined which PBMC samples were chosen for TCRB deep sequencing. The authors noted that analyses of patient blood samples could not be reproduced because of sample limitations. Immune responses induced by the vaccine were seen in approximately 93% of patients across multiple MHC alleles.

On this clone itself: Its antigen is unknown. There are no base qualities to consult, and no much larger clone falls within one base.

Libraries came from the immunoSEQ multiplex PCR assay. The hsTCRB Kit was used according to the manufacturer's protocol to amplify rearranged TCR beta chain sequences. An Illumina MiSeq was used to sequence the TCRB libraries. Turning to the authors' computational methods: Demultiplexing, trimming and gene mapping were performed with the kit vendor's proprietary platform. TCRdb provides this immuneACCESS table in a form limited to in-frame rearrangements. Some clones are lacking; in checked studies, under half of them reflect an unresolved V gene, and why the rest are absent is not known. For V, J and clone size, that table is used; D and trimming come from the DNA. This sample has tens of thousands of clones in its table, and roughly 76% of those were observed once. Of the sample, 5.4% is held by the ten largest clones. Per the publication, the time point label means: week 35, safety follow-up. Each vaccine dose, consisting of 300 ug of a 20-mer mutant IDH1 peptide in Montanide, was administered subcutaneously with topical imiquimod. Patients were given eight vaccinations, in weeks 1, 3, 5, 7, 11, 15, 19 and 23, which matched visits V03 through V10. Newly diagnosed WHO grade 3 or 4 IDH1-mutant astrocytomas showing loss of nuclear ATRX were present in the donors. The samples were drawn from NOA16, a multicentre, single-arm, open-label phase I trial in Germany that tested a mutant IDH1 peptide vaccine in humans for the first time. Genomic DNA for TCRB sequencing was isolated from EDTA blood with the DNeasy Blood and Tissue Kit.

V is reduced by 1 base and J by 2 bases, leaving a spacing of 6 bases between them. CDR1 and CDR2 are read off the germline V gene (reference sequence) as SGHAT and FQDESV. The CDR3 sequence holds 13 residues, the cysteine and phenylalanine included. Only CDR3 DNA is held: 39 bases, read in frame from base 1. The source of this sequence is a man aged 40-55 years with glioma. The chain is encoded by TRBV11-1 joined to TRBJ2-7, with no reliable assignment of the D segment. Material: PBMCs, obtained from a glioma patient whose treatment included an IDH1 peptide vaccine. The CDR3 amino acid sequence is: CASSLESAYEQYF. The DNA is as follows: TGTGCCAGCAGCTTAGAGTCGGCCTACGAGCAGTACTTC.